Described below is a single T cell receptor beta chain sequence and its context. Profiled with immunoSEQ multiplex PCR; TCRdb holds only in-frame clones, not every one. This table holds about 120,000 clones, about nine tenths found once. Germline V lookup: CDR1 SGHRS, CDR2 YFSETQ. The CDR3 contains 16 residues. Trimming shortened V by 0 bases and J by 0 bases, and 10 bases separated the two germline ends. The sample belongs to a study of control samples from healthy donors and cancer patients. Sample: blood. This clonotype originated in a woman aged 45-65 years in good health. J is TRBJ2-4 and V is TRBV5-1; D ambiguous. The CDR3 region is CASSLGSLLAKNIQYF. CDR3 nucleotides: TGCGCCAGCAGCTTGGGAAGTCTCCTAGCCAAAAACATTCAGTACTTC.